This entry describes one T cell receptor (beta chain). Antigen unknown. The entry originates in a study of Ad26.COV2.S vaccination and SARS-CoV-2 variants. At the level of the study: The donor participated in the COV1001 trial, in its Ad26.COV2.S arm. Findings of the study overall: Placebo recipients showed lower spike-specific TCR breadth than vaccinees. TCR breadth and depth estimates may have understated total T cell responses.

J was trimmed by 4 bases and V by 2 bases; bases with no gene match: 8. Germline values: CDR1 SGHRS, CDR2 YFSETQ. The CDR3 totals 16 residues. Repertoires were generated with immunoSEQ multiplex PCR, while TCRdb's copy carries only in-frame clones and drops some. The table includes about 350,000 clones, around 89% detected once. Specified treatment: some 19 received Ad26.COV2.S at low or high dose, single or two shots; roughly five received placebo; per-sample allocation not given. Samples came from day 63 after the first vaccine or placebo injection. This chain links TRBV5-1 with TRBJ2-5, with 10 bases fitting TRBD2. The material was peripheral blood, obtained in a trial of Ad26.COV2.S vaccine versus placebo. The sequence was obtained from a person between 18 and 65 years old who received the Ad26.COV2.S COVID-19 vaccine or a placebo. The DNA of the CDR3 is TGCGCCAGCAGCTTTAACCTAGCGGGGGCCGCAGAGACCCAGTACTTC. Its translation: CASSFNLAGAAETQYF.